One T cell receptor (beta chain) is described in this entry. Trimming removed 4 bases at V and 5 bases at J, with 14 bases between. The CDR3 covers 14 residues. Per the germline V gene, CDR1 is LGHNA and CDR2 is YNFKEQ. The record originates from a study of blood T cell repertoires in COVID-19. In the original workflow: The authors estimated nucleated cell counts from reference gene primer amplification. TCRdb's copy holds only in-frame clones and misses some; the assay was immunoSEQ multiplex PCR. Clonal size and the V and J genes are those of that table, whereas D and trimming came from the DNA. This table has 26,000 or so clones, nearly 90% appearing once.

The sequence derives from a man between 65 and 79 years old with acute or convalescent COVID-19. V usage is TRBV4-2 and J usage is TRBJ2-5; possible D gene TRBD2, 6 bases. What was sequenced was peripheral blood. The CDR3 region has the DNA TGTGCCAGCAGCCCGGGACTCTTTGGGGAGACCCAGTACTTC. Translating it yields CASSPGLFGETQYF.